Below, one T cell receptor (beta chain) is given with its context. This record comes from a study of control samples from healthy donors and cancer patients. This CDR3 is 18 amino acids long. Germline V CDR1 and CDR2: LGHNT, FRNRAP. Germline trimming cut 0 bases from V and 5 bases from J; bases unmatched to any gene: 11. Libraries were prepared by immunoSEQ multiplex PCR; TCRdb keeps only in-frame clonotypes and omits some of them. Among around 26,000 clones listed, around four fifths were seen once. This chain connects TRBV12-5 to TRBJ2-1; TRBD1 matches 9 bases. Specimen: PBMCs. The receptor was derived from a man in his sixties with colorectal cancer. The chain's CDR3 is CASGLVLGTGSIHNEQFF. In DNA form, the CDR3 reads TGTGCTAGTGGTTTGGTCCTTGGGACAGGGTCAATTCACAATGAGCAGTTCTTC.